A single sample gave rise to the 20 T cell receptor beta chains below, sequenced in a study of T cell repertoires in cytomegalovirus infection. MiXCR, applied by TCRdb to the reads, yields one record per CDR3 protein. The repertoire holds roughly 300,000 distinct CDR3 sequences, 9.5% seen once, with over 3.5% in the top ten. The sequencing sample was made of PBMCs. Every receptor here comes from a human donor in good health (CMV status not recorded). Some clones in this sample may be carry-over from other donors' samples.

This clonotype was picked up many times. V and J are TRBV30 and TRBJ2-7; TRBD2 matches 7 bases. CDR3 size: 11 residues. The J segment lost 9 bases and the V segment lost 7 bases, leaving 9 bases of the junction unmatched. The germline CDR1 and CDR2 sequences are GTSNPN and SVGIG (reference sequence). Here the CDR3 DNA reads TGTGCCTTGGGCGGGAGACTCGGGCAGTACTTC. Residues: CALGGRLGQYF.

The table lists this clonotype with many counts. The rearrangement joins TRBV28 to TRBJ2-7; D perhaps matches TRBD2 (7 bases). The CDR3 extends over 14 amino acids. Trimming removed 8 bases at V and 4 bases at J, with 18 bases between. From germline, CDR1 is MDHEN and CDR2 SYDVKM. The CDR3 reads CASREGGAAYEQYF. CDR3 bases: TGTGCCAGCCGCGAGGGGGGGGCCGCTTACGAGCAGTACTTC. The full variable domain, with the rest looked up from reference TRBV28 and TRBJ2-7, is DVKVTQSSRYLVKRTGEKVFLECVQDMDHENMFWYRQDPGLGLRLIYFSYDVKMKEKGDIPEGYSVSREKKERFSLILESASTNQTSMYLCASREGGAAYEQYFGPGTRLTVT.

A word on this clonotype: A single base separates this from a much larger clone, so it may be a read error. The chain joins TRBV7-6 to TRBJ1-1; 7 bases agree with TRBD1. The CDR3 contains 14 residues. V lost 3 bases to trimming and J lost 1 base; unmatched junction nucleotides: 2. CDR1 is SGHVS and CDR2 is FNYEAQ in the germline V gene. CDR3 in amino acids: CASSLGQKNTEAFF. The CDR3 DNA reads TGTGCCAGCAGCTTGGGACAGAAGAACACTGAAGCTTTCTTT.

This clonotype was detected ten times or more. The rearrangement joins TRBV7-2 to TRBJ1-2; 7 bases map to TRBD1. Germline V gene data show CDR1 as SGHTA and CDR2 as FQGNSA. The V and J ends lost 5 bases and 7 bases, in that order; junction bases with no gene match: 10. The CDR3 is 14 residues long. The CDR3 sequence is CASSRADRVFGYTF. The CDR3 DNA follows: TGTGCCAGCAGCAGAGCAGACAGGGTATTTGGCTACACCTTC.

In this sample, this clonotype turned up a few times. The chain is built from TRBV19 and TRBJ1-2; D gene ambiguous. CDR3 length equals 14 residues. The V end lost 7 bases, the J end lost 4 bases, and 16 bases lay between the germline ends. Germline loops: CDR1 LNHDA, CDR2 SQIVND (reference sequence). The CDR3 spells CASTRQPPVYGYTF. CDR3 coding DNA: TGTGCCAGTACCCGACAACCCCCGGTCTATGGCTACACCTTC.

This clonotype came up a few times. The chain couples TRBV5-1 to TRBJ2-5; TRBD1 matches 8 bases. The CDR3 is made up of 18 amino acids. Germline V gives CDR1 SGHRS, CDR2 YFSETQ. Germline trimming cut 2 bases from V and 4 bases from J; bases unmatched to any gene: 16. The CDR3 DNA reads TGCGCCAGCAGCTTTTATCAATGGGACAGGCCAAGGGGAGAGACCCAGTACTTC. Translated, it gives CASSFYQWDRPRGETQYF. Using reference TRBV5-1 and TRBJ2-5 for the parts outside the CDR3, the full variable domain is KAGVTQTPRYLIKTRGQQVTLSCSPISGHRSVSWYQQTPGQGLQFLFEYFSETQRNKGNFPGRFSGRQFSNSRSEMNVSTLELGDSALYLCASSFYQWDRPRGETQYFGPGTRLLVL.

This clonotype was detected only a few times. The chain has TRBV7-8 and TRBJ2-7; 11 bases are shared with TRBD2. The CDR3 contains 16 residues. Unmatched junction bases numbered 10, after V lost 6 bases and J lost 3 bases. The V gene's germline CDR1 is SGHVS and CDR2 FQNEAQ. The CDR3 protein is CASRFTGTSGDYEQYF. In DNA, the CDR3 is TGTGCCAGCAGATTTACCGGGACTAGCGGAGACTACGAGCAGTACTTC.

The rearrangement joins TRBV29-1 to TRBJ2-1; TRBD2 matches at 14 bases. The CDR3 loop spans 15 amino acids. V was clipped by 3 bases and J by 9 bases; unmatched bases: 7. CDR1 and CDR2 (germline): SQVTM, ANQGSEA. The CDR3 loop is CSVEWRLAGGREQFF. CDR3 in DNA: TGCAGCGTTGAGTGGAGACTAGCGGGAGGGCGTGAGCAGTTCTTC.

In DNA, the CDR3 is TGCGCCAGCAGCCGGCTAGCGGGAGTAGGAGATACGCAGTATTTT. Translating it yields CASSRLAGVGDTQYF. This chain connects TRBV5-1 to TRBJ2-3, with 10 bases that match TRBD2. V lost 4 bases, J lost 5 bases, and 7 bases stayed unmatched. CDR1 is SGHRS, CDR2 YFSETQ, per germline. CDR3 length equals 15 residues.

The sample holds a few counts of this clonotype. CDR3 residues: CATLSNTQYF. The CDR3 region has the DNA TGTGCCACCCTGTCTAATACGCAGTATTTT. The chain links TRBV7-9 to TRBJ2-3; no firm D call. V lost 10 bases and J 7 bases, leaving 9 bases between the germline ends. CDR1 is SEHNR, CDR2 FQNEAQ, per germline (reference sequence). The CDR3 runs to 10 residues.

The gene calls are TRBV19 and TRBJ2-4; TRBD1 might be the D (5 bases). The CDR3 is 16 residues long. Germline values: CDR1 LNHDA, CDR2 SQIVND (reference sequence). The V and J ends lost 6 bases and 1 base respectively, with 16 bases between them. The CDR3 nucleotides are TGTGCCAGTAGCCTACTCAGGGTTGGGGCCAAAAACATTCAGTACTTC. This encodes CASSLLRVGAKNIQYF.

This clonotype was observed a few times. The V gene is TRBV12-3 or TRBV12-4, the J gene TRBJ1-5; D is unresolved. The CDR3 is 14 amino acids. V was clipped by 3 bases and J by 5 bases, with 11 bases between them. The CDR3, as DNA: TGTGCCAGCAGTTTTGGCCGAGTTTATCAGCCCCAGCATTTT. This sequence encodes CASSFGRVYQPQHF.

The table lists this clonotype with a few counts. J is TRBJ2-7 and V is TRBV12-3 or TRBV12-4; TRBD2 might be the D (5 bases). The germline V and J ends were trimmed by 4 bases and 2 bases, with 15 bases remaining between them. The CDR3 has 15 amino acids. The CDR3 DNA follows: TGTGCCAGCAGTTGGGCGGGCGGAGTAGCCTACGAGCAGTACTTC. Its protein product is CASSWAGGVAYEQYF.

This chain uses TRBV7-2 with TRBJ1-5; the D is unclear. The CDR3 loop spans 14 amino acids. The ends were cut back, 5 bases at V and 4 bases at J, with 12 bases in the middle. Germline values: CDR1 SGHTA, CDR2 FQGNSA. In nucleotides, the CDR3 is TGTGCCAGCAGCCCACAGCTATCGAATCAGCCCCAGCATTTT. Translating it yields CASSPQLSNQPQHF.

This clonotype was counted ten times or more. The J gene is TRBJ2-2, the V gene TRBV28; TRBD2 matches at 10 bases. The CDR3 covers 18 residues. The V gene end was trimmed by 10 bases and the J gene end by 6 bases; junction bases not matched to a gene: 20. CDR1 is MDHEN and CDR2 is SYDVKM in the germline V gene. CDR3 amino acids: CATTGTIAGGDGSGELFF. For the CDR3, the DNA is TGTGCCACCACCGGGACAATAGCGGGAGGCGATGGATCCGGGGAGCTGTTTTTT.

This clonotype showed up many times. The chain uses TRBV7-2 and TRBJ2-5, with 7 positions matching TRBD1. V was clipped by 5 bases and J by 4 bases; unmatched bases: 10. CDR3 length: 15 amino acids. Germline V gene data show CDR1 as SGHTA and CDR2 as FQGNSA. This CDR3 reads CASSAQTGSRETQYF. The CDR3 DNA reads TGTGCCAGCAGCGCGCAGACAGGGTCCAGAGAGACCCAGTACTTC.

This sequence joins TRBV7-2 and TRBJ1-2; TRBD1 matches 9 bases. Unmatched junction bases numbered 5, after V lost 1 base and J lost 2 bases. The CDR3 is 16 amino acids. Germline values: CDR1 SGHTA, CDR2 FQGNSA. The CDR3 nucleotides are TGTGCCAGCAGCTTAGGGATGACAGGGGGAAACTATGGCTACACCTTC. This encodes CASSLGMTGGNYGYTF. The entire variable domain, with the rest obtained from reference TRBV7-2 and TRBJ1-2, is as follows: GAGVSQSPSNKVTEKGKDVELRCDPISGHTALYWYRQSLGQGLEFLIYFQGNSAPDKSGLPSDRFSAERTGGSVSTLTIQRTQQEDSAVYLCASSLGMTGGNYGYTFGSGTRLTVV.

Many counts were recorded for this clonotype. A read error may account for a junction end that differs from germline. The genes are TRBV7-2 and TRBJ2-5, with 10 bases lining up with TRBD1. Germline lookup yields CDR1 SGHTA and CDR2 FQGNSA. CDR3 size: 14 residues. CDR3 in DNA: TGTGCCAGCAGCTTAAGCCGGGACCAGGGACAGGGGAACTTC. This codes for CASSLSRDQGQGNF.

The V and J genes are TRBV9 and TRBJ2-3, with 9 bases lining up with TRBD2. The CDR3 extends over 19 amino acids. V dropped 0 bases and J dropped 3; count of bases not matched to a gene: 14. CDR1 is SGDLS and CDR2 is YYNGEE in the germline V gene. CDR3 residues: CASSVGTGGSGSMTDTQYF. The CDR3 coding sequence is TGTGCCAGCAGCGTAGGGACCGGCGGTAGCGGGAGTATGACAGATACGCAGTATTTT. The whole variable domain, remainder taken from reference TRBV9 and TRBJ2-3, is DSGVTQTPKHLITATGQRVTLRCSPRSGDLSVYWYQQSLDQGLQFLIQYYNGEERAKGNILERFSAQQFPDLHSELNLSSLELGDSALYFCASSVGTGGSGSMTDTQYFGPGTRLTVL.

This clonotype was detected many times. The V and J genes are TRBV7-3 and TRBJ2-2; D not certain. Germline loops: CDR1 SGHTA, CDR2 FQGTGA. V lost 2 bases to trimming and J lost 1 base, with 5 bases between them. The CDR3 is 14 residues long. The CDR3 sequence is CASSLGVNTGELFF. The CDR3 DNA reads as TGTGCCAGCAGCTTAGGAGTGAACACCGGGGAGCTGTTTTTT.